These T cell receptor beta chains were read from a single sample in a study of cytomegalovirus exposure and HLA in healthy donors. Repertoires were generated with immunoSEQ multiplex PCR, while TCRdb's copy carries only in-frame clones and drops some. The data show around 100,000 clones, under 85% seen once. The sample taken for sequencing was PBMCs. These receptor sequences come from a man aged 30 to 39 in good health and CMV-seropositive. Each CDR3 is given with its conserved first and last residue. The D gene is left open where the match is weak. Clone size is shown for a subset of rows, as once, few, many or a class of expanded clone.

j_gene	abundance	v_gene	len	d_gene	CDR3aa	CDR3nt
TRBJ2-7	-	TRBV11-2	15	TRBD2	CASSLTAGSSYEQYF	TGTGCCAGCAGCTTAACAGCGGGGAGCTCCTACGAGCAGTACTTC
TRBJ2-7	-	TRBV5-5	13	-	CASSLHPGGEQYF	TGTGCCAGCAGCCTACACCCCGGGGGCGAGCAGTACTTC
TRBJ2-7	-	TRBV14	15	-	CASSQDRLGSYEQYF	TGTGCCAGCAGCCAAGATCGACTGGGTTCCTACGAGCAGTACTTC
TRBJ1-1	-	TRBV5-1	13	-	CASRAQGNTEAFF	TGCGCCAGCAGGGCACAGGGGAACACTGAAGCTTTCTTT
TRBJ2-7	-	TRBV6-6	16	-	CASREQPLQFAYEQYF	TGTGCCAGCAGGGAACAGCCCCTGCAGTTCGCCTACGAGCAGTACTTC
TRBJ2-7	few	TRBV7-7	13	TRBD1	CASSLNRGDEQYF	TGTGCCAGCAGCCTTAACAGGGGCGACGAGCAGTACTTC
TRBJ2-1	-	TRBV9	16	TRBD1	CASSVPRDSSYNEQFF	TGTGCCAGCAGCGTACCCCGGGACAGTTCCTACAATGAGCAGTTCTTC
TRBJ1-5	-	TRBV7-2	16	-	CASSSPRQGRNQPQHF	TGTGCCAGCAGCTCACCACGGCAGGGGAGAAATCAGCCCCAGCATTTT
TRBJ1-2	-	TRBV19	12	-	CASRTETGGYTF	TGTGCCAGTAGGACAGAGACAGGTGGCTACACCTTC
TRBJ1-4	few	TRBV4-3	15	-	CASSQASATNEKLFF	TGCGCCAGCAGCCAAGCGAGCGCAACTAATGAAAAACTGTTTTTT
TRBJ2-3	-	TRBV5-1	15	-	CASSLVRTSTDTQYF	TGCGCCAGCAGCTTGGTCAGGACAAGCACAGATACGCAGTATTTT
TRBJ2-7	-	TRBV18	18	TRBD2	CASSPPGITSGEFYEQYF	TGTGCCAGCTCACCACCCGGCATCACTAGCGGGGAATTCTACGAGCAGTACTTC
TRBJ2-6	-	TRBV7-2	14	-	CASSLAGGANVLTF	TGTGCCAGCAGCTTGGCTGGCGGGGCCAACGTCCTGACTTTC
TRBJ2-6	few	TRBV27	19	TRBD1	CASSPSTGGFLSGANVLTF	TGTGCCAGCAGTCCCTCGACAGGGGGCTTCCTCTCTGGGGCCAACGTCCTGACTTTC
TRBJ2-7	-	TRBV18	16	TRBD2	CASSPQTSGGTYEQYF	TGTGCCAGCTCACCCCAGACTAGCGGGGGGACCTACGAGCAGTACTTC
TRBJ2-4	-	TRBV2	14	TRBD1	CASSDSTGGLRQYF	TGTGCCAGCAGTGACTCTACAGGGGGCTTACGTCAGTACTTC
TRBJ2-1	-	TRBV6-1	14	TRBD2	CASKLSSGGNEQFF	TGTGCCAGCAAGCTGAGTAGCGGGGGCAATGAGCAGTTCTTC
TRBJ1-1	few	TRBV19	13	TRBD1	CATIGTGNTEAFF	TGTGCCACTATCGGGACAGGGAACACTGAAGCTTTCTTT
TRBJ2-5	-	TRBV19	14	TRBD1	CASSRTGWQETQYF	TGTGCCAGTAGTCGGACAGGGTGGCAAGAGACCCAGTACTTC
TRBJ1-5	-	TRBV15	15	-	CATSREGGDNQPQHF	TGTGCCACCAGCAGAGAAGGGGGTGACAATCAGCCCCAGCATTTT
TRBJ1-5	-	TRBV28	14	-	CASRGQGSWQPQHF	TGTGCCAGCAGGGGGCAGGGTTCATGGCAGCCCCAGCATTTT
TRBJ1-3	-	TRBV16	15	TRBD1	CASSLRTGVGNTIYF	TGTGCCAGCAGCCTACGGACAGGGGTCGGAAACACCATATATTTT
TRBJ1-6	-	TRBV11-2	10	-	CASSPRPLHF	TGTGCCAGCAGCCCCCGACCCCTCCACTTT
TRBJ2-3	-	TRBV9	15	-	CATSREGGPADTQYF	TGTGCCACTTCCAGGGAGGGGGGGCCAGCAGATACGCAGTATTTT
TRBJ1-6	-	TRBV5-4	16	-	CASSPSPGITNSPLHF	TGTGCCAGCAGCCCGTCTCCGGGAATTACCAATTCACCCCTCCACTTT
TRBJ2-3	-	TRBV27	16	TRBD1	CASSSQGAQGPDTQYF	TGTGCCAGCAGTTCTCAGGGGGCGCAGGGTCCAGATACGCAGTATTTT
TRBJ2-3	-	TRBV2	16	-	CASSAGTRYITDTQYF	TGTGCCAGCAGTGCCGGGACTCGATATATCACAGATACGCAGTATTTT
TRBJ1-4	-	TRBV5-1	15	-	CASSSGTGGGEKLFF	TGCGCCAGCAGCTCCGGGACGGGGGGTGGCGAAAAACTGTTTTTT
TRBJ2-2	-	TRBV9	15	TRBD2	CASSVDAGGTGELFF	TGTGCCAGCAGCGTAGACGCGGGGGGAACCGGGGAGCTGTTTTTT
TRBJ2-7	-	TRBV6-1	15	TRBD1	CASSVGQGIPYEQYF	TGTGCCAGCAGTGTTGGACAGGGAATCCCCTACGAGCAGTACTTC
TRBJ2-7	-	TRBV5-4	15	TRBD2	CASSRSGGSSYEQYF	TGTGCCAGCAGCCGTAGCGGGGGGAGCTCCTACGAGCAGTACTTC
TRBJ2-5	-	TRBV14	17	-	CASSQEGSSSRWETQYF	TGTGCCAGCAGCCAAGAGGGGAGCAGCTCTCGCTGGGAGACCCAGTACTTC
TRBJ2-1	few	TRBV28	15	-	CASSRGGGGGNEQFF	TGTGCCAGCAGTCGGGGAGGGGGGGGAGGCAATGAGCAGTTCTTC
TRBJ2-3	once	TRBV5-1	14	-	CASSLMSVRDTQYF	TGCGCCAGCAGCTTGATGTCGGTTCGGGATACGCAGTATTTT
TRBJ1-4	few	TRBV28	14	-	CASSRSGRSRKLFF	TGTGCCAGCAGTAGATCGGGGAGGAGTAGAAAACTGTTTTTT
TRBJ1-6	once	TRBV14	14	-	CASSVRPYNSPLHF	TGTGCCAGCAGCGTGCGCCCCTATAATTCACCCCTCCACTTT
TRBJ2-2	-	TRBV7-9	12	-	CSSSFSTGELFF	TGTTCCAGCAGCTTCTCCACCGGGGAGCTGTTTTTT
TRBJ1-2	-	TRBV6-1	15	TRBD1	CASSESQGAGYGYTF	TGTGCCAGCAGTGAAAGTCAGGGGGCTGGCTATGGCTACACCTTC
TRBJ2-7	-	TRBV2	14	TRBD2	CASRASGGDYEQYF	TGTGCCAGCAGGGCTAGCGGGGGGGACTACGAGCAGTACTTC
TRBJ1-2	-	TRBV4-1	19	-	CASSQAGFIFRTTSDGYPF	TGCGCCAGCAGCCAAGCAGGTTTCATCTTCCGGACAACAAGCGATGGCTACCCCTTC
TRBJ2-3	-	TRBV5-1	16	-	CASSFRSSGSTDTQYF	TGCGCCAGCAGCTTTCGTAGTTCGGGTAGCACAGATACGCAGTATTTT
TRBJ1-2	few	TRBV11-2	14	-	CASSSFRHLVGYTF	TGTGCCAGCAGCTCATTTCGACATCTGGTCGGCTACACCTTC
TRBJ1-1	-	TRBV5-1	15	TRBD1	CASSDPGQGNTEAFF	TGCGCCAGCAGCGACCCGGGACAGGGGAACACTGAAGCTTTCTTT
TRBJ2-7	-	TRBV11-3	13	-	CASSLGAFSEQYF	TGTGCCAGCAGCTTAGGCGCGTTCTCTGAGCAGTACTTC
TRBJ2-2	once	TRBV27	16	-	CASSLSRQGRTGELFF	TGTGCCAGCAGTTTATCGAGGCAGGGTAGGACCGGGGAGCTGTTTTTT
TRBJ2-6	-	TRBV28	16	-	CASSSPGLTGANVLTF	TGTGCCAGCAGTTCCCCAGGGTTGACTGGGGCCAACGTCCTGACTTTC
TRBJ1-2	-	TRBV5-4	15	TRBD1	CASSVGQGARYGYTF	TGTGCCAGCAGCGTGGGACAGGGGGCGCGATATGGCTACACCTTC
TRBJ2-7	-	TRBV28	13	TRBD1	CASSRPRDREQYF	TGTGCCAGTTCCCGACCCCGGGACAGGGAGCAGTACTTC
TRBJ2-7	-	TRBV7-2	13	-	CASSPQGPYEQYF	TGTGCCAGCAGCCCCCAGGGCCCCTACGAGCAGTACTTC
TRBJ1-4	few	TRBV5-1	16	-	CASSPGGSLTNEKLFF	TGCGCCAGCAGCCCCGGGGGGAGTTTGACTAATGAAAAACTGTTTTTT
TRBJ2-7	-	TRBV29-1	12	TRBD2	CSVEREGYEQYF	TGCAGCGTTGAGAGGGAGGGCTACGAGCAGTACTTC
TRBJ2-3	-	TRBV2	11	-	CASTSWQTQYF	TGTGCCAGCACTTCCTGGCAGACGCAGTATTTT
TRBJ1-3	-	TRBV5-6	14	TRBD1	CASRITGAGNTIYF	TGTGCCAGCAGAATAACAGGGGCTGGAAACACCATATATTTT
TRBJ1-1	few	TRBV23-1	17	-	CASIEPQRTHRNTEAFF	TGCGCCAGCATCGAGCCCCAGAGGACACATAGGAACACTGAAGCTTTCTTT
TRBJ2-7	-	TRBV5-1	14	TRBD1	CASSLGTGRYEQYF	TGCGCCAGCAGCTTAGGGACAGGGCGCTACGAGCAGTACTTC
TRBJ1-2	once	TRBV28	13	-	CASSLGQTYGYTF	TGTGCCAGCAGTTTGGGTCAGACATATGGCTACACCTTC
TRBJ2-7	-	TRBV4-2	13	-	CASSHPYPGEQYF	TGTGCCAGCAGCCACCCATACCCGGGCGAGCAGTACTTC
TRBJ1-6	medium-sized	TRBV6-6	15	-	CASSYLGSVNSPLHF	TGTGCCAGCAGTTACCTTGGTTCGGTTAATTCACCCCTCCACTTT
TRBJ1-6	-	TRBV6-5	15	TRBD1	CASQSGQGDGSPLHF	TGTGCCAGCCAATCGGGACAGGGGGATGGTTCACCCCTCCACTTT